Included here is one TCR beta chain sequence, with context. Its antigen is unknown. J lost 5 bases, V lost 4 bases, and 6 bases had no gene match. The CDR3 loop spans 15 amino acids. CDR1 is SQVTM, CDR2 ANQGSEA, per germline. This was the immunoSEQ version 4 assay in survey mode. This table comes from immunoSEQ multiplex PCR, and its TCRdb copy is limited to in-frame clones, with some not included. The table has 40,000 to 45,000 clones, around 92% seen once; the top ten hold just over 1%. Anti-CD3/anti-CD28 beads served as a nonspecific positive control stimulus. Responding CD4+ T cells were sorted by upregulation of both CD40 ligand and CD69. A roughly 20-hour stimulation of CD8-depleted PBMCs used anti-CD28/CD49d costimulation, CD40-blocking antibody and enfuvirtide. The sample originates from a study of persistence of HIV-infected CD4 T cells.

Material: CD4+ T cells sorted from PBMCs after roughly 18-hour stimulation, obtained from a patient who received antiretroviral therapy. The origin of this receptor is an adult man with HIV who was CMV-seropositive. The V call is TRBV29-1, the J call TRBJ2-2, with TRBD2 matching over 11 bases. The CDR3 nucleotides are TGCAGCGTTGGAGTGACTAGCGGGATAACCGGGGAGCTGTTTTTT. This gives the protein CSVGVTSGITGELFF.